The rows below give T cell receptor beta chains drawn from one sample of a study of cytomegalovirus exposure and HLA in healthy donors. Clones were sequenced by immunoSEQ multiplex PCR, and TCRdb holds only the in-frame ones, with some missing. Of tens of thousands of clones listed, 60% to 85% are singletons. The sample was PBMCs. These receptors were taken from a male donor in good health and CMV-seropositive. CDR3s include the opening cysteine and the closing phenylalanine or tryptophan. A D gene is named only where the DNA matches it firmly. Clone size appears in some rows only: once, few, many, or a class for an expanded clone.

TRBD1,few,TRBJ1-2,TRBV28,CASSSHRGLLEGYTF,TGTGCCAGCAGTTCCCACAGGGGTTTGCTGGAAGGCTACACCTTC
TRBD2,NA,TRBJ2-1,TRBV4-3,CASSQRRLADYNEQFF,TGCGCCAGCAGCCAACGACGACTAGCGGATTACAATGAGCAGTTCTTC
TRBD2,NA,TRBJ2-7,TRBV6-5,CASSPGTSGGYEQYF,TGTGCCAGCAGTCCCGGGACTAGCGGCGGCTACGAGCAGTACTTC
NA,NA,TRBJ1-1,TRBV7-6,CASSAHPKDSQYTEAFF,TGTGCCAGCAGCGCTCATCCTAAGGACAGTCAATACACGGAAGCTTTCTTT
NA,NA,TRBJ1-6,TRBV28,CASSLSGGVDYNSPLHF,TGTGCCAGCAGTTTATCGGGGGGGGTTGACTATAATTCACCCCTCCACTTT
NA,NA,TRBJ2-3,TRBV14,CASSVRDWYTDTQYF,TGTGCCAGCAGCGTCCGGGACTGGTACACAGATACGCAGTATTTT
NA,NA,TRBJ1-5,TRBV2,CASSDRLGSQPQHF,TGTGCCAGCAGTGACAGGTTAGGAAGTCAGCCCCAGCATTTT
TRBD1,once,TRBJ1-6,TRBV2,CASNTGGRSPLHF,TGTGCCAGCAATACAGGGGGCCGGTCACCCCTCCACTTT
TRBD2,once,TRBJ2-3,TRBV5-1,CASSLSTSGLTDTQYF,TGCGCCAGCAGTTTGAGTACTAGCGGCCTCACAGATACGCAGTATTTT
TRBD2,NA,TRBJ2-1,TRBV11-3,CASSLDTLGGEQFF,TGTGCCAGCAGCTTAGATACCCTGGGGGGGGAGCAGTTCTTC
NA,NA,TRBJ2-5,TRBV5-1,CASGRGEQETQYF,TGCGCCAGCGGGAGGGGGGAACAAGAGACCCAGTACTTC
TRBD2,few,TRBJ2-7,TRBV9,CASSVEAGGDEQYF,TGTGCCAGCAGCGTAGAGGCGGGGGGCGACGAGCAGTACTTC
TRBD2,NA,TRBJ2-1,TRBV7-2,CASSPRGGSSNEQFF,TGTGCCAGCAGCCCCCGGGGGGGCTCGTCTAATGAGCAGTTCTTC
TRBD2,NA,TRBJ2-2,TRBV7-3,CASSPSGEGSGELFF,TGTGCCAGCAGCCCTAGCGGGGAGGGATCCGGGGAGCTGTTTTTT
NA,NA,TRBJ2-7,TRBV12-1,CASLSGIAQYF,TGTGCCAGCTTGTCAGGAATTGCGCAGTACTTC
NA,few,TRBJ1-4,TRBV7-8,CASSYNPRGEKLFF,TGTGCCAGCAGCTACAACCCACGAGGGGAAAAACTGTTTTTT
NA,NA,TRBJ1-1,TRBV5-1,CASSLSLYMNTEAFF,TGCGCCAGCAGCTTGAGTCTGTACATGAACACTGAAGCTTTCTTT
NA,NA,TRBJ1-2,TRBV7-9,CASSLNGEGYTF,TGTGCCAGCAGCTTAAACGGGGAGGGCTACACCTTC
NA,NA,TRBJ2-7,TRBV2,CASSGLLPEQYF,TGTGCCAGCAGTGGCTTACTTCCGGAGCAGTACTTC
NA,NA,TRBJ2-7,TRBV6-5,CASSYSKTGGVNEQYF,TGTGCCAGCAGTTACTCGAAGACAGGTGGGGTCAACGAGCAGTACTTC
NA,few,TRBJ1-1,TRBV9,CASSVVGGGNTEAFF,TGTGCCAGCAGCGTAGTCGGTGGTGGGAACACTGAAGCTTTCTTT
TRBD1,many,TRBJ2-7,TRBV18,CASSPPTGATGEQYF,TGTGCCAGCTCGCCCCCGACAGGGGCCACAGGGGAGCAGTACTTC
NA,once,TRBJ2-6,TRBV5-6,CASSLAGGGSGANVLTF,TGTGCCAGCAGCTTGGCCGGAGGAGGCTCTGGGGCCAACGTCCTGACTTTC
NA,NA,TRBJ2-3,TRBV5-4,CASSPSSMPNTDTQYF,TGTGCCAGCAGCCCAAGTAGCATGCCCAACACAGATACGCAGTATTTT
TRBD1,NA,TRBJ2-3,TRBV6-4,CASSHGQGGTDTQYF,TGTGCCAGCAGCCACGGACAGGGTGGCACAGATACGCAGTATTTT
NA,NA,TRBJ1-5,TRBV19,CASSILNSNQPQHF,TGTGCCAGTAGTATCCTTAATAGCAATCAGCCCCAGCATTTT
NA,NA,TRBJ1-2,TRBV4-1,CASSQVFTTGAYGYTF,TGCGCCAGCAGCCAAGTGTTTACGACAGGAGCTTATGGCTACACCTTC
NA,NA,TRBJ2-7,TRBV5-6,CASSLGTDFRPYEQYF,TGTGCCAGCAGCTTGGGGACAGACTTCAGGCCCTACGAGCAGTACTTC
TRBD2,NA,TRBJ2-5,TRBV7-2,CASSKTSGGETQYF,TGTGCCAGCAGTAAGACTAGCGGGGGGGAGACCCAGTACTTC
NA,NA,TRBJ2-2,TRBV2,CASSRDRLHTGELFF,TGTGCCAGCAGTCGAGACAGGCTTCACACCGGGGAGCTGTTTTTT
NA,NA,TRBJ1-2,TRBV4-3,CASSQDWTGGYGYTF,TGCGCCAGCAGCCAAGATTGGACGGGGGGCTATGGCTACACCTTC
NA,NA,TRBJ2-1,TRBV18,CASSPEDGHNEQFF,TGTGCCAGCTCACCGGAGGACGGCCACAATGAGCAGTTCTTC
NA,NA,TRBJ2-3,TRBV9,CASSVEDFTTDTQYF,TGTGCCAGCAGCGTAGAGGACTTTACCACAGATACGCAGTATTTT
NA,NA,TRBJ1-3,TRBV14,CASSQLGVSGNTIYF,TGTGCCAGCAGCCAACTCGGGGTGTCTGGAAACACCATATATTTT
NA,NA,TRBJ1-6,TRBV10-2,CASSVTEFNSPLHF,TGCGCCAGCAGTGTGACTGAGTTTAATTCACCCCTCCACTTT
NA,few,TRBJ1-3,TRBV18,CASSPSPHTGNTIYF,TGTGCCAGCTCACCATCTCCCCACACTGGAAACACCATATATTTT
NA,NA,TRBJ2-1,TRBV7-7,CASSLDDGAPYNEQFF,TGTGCCAGCAGCTTAGATGACGGAGCGCCCTACAATGAGCAGTTCTTC
TRBD1,NA,TRBJ1-2,TRBV18,CASSSDRVYGYTF,TGTGCCAGCTCGTCGGACAGGGTCTATGGCTACACCTTC
NA,few,TRBJ1-6,TRBV6-5,CASKVYQGEYPLHF,TGTGCCAGCAAGGTGTATCAGGGTGAATACCCCCTCCACTTT
TRBD2,NA,TRBJ2-3,TRBV5-1,CASSATSGGRTQYF,TGCGCCAGCAGCGCGACTAGCGGGGGACGCACGCAGTATTTT
NA,NA,TRBJ2-5,TRBV15,CATSRDSAGWQTQYF,TGTGCCACCAGCAGAGATTCGGCGGGATGGCAGACCCAGTACTTC
TRBD1,NA,TRBJ2-1,TRBV28,CASSYGQANYNEQFF,TGTGCCAGCAGTTACGGACAGGCGAACTACAATGAGCAGTTCTTC
NA,NA,TRBJ2-7,TRBV7-9,CASSYQDYEQYF,TGTGCCAGCAGCTACCAGGACTACGAGCAGTACTTC
TRBD1,NA,TRBJ1-2,TRBV27,CASSLYAGQNYGYTF,TGTGCCAGCAGCCTCTATGCGGGACAGAACTATGGCTACACCTTC
NA,NA,TRBJ1-2,TRBV5-5,CASSPGTQSNYGYTF,TGTGCCAGCAGTCCCGGGACACAAAGTAACTATGGCTACACCTTC
TRBD1,NA,TRBJ2-7,TRBV6-6,CASSYQTGSAEQYF,TGTGCCAGCAGTTACCAGACAGGGTCCGCCGAGCAGTACTTC